The 8 T cell receptor beta chains reported below all come from one sample, sequenced in a study of long-term antiretroviral therapy in people with HIV. A v3.0 immunoSEQ assay was performed at survey level. Sequencing used immunoSEQ multiplex PCR; TCRdb keeps in-frame clones, though not all of them. The sample includes about 15,000 clones, around four fifths of them seen just once. This material consisted of unsorted PBMCs, taken 2.5 years before starting antiretroviral therapy. Receptors originate from a woman between 45 and 60 years old with HIV.

This clone appeared once. The J gene is TRBJ2-2, the V gene TRBV27; 8 bases map to TRBD2. Germline V gene data show CDR1 as MNHEY and CDR2 as SMNVEV (reference sequence). Trimming at V came to 7 bases and at J to 1 base, leaving 11 bases not matched to a gene. The CDR3 extends over 17 amino acids. The CDR3 reads CASKIWAGGRNTGELFF. The CDR3 region has the DNA TGTGCCAGCAAAATTTGGGCGGGGGGCCGGAACACCGGGGAGCTGTTTTTT.

Concerning this clone itself: The junction differs from germline at one of its ends, possibly a read error. V gene TRBV7-9 combines with J gene TRBJ1-1; D uncertain. Germline lookup yields CDR1 SEHNR and CDR2 FQNEAQ (reference sequence). The length of the CDR3 is 15 residues. CDR3 sequence (DNA): TGTGCCAGCAACTTAGGCGCGGCCCCCGACACTGAAGCTTTCTTT. This sequence encodes CASNLGAAPDTEAFF.

This clone was counted only a few times. The V and J genes are TRBV2 and TRBJ1-2, with D tentatively TRBD1 (6 bases). The germline V gene encodes CDR1 SNHLY and CDR2 FYNNEI. This CDR3 has 13 residues. Trimming shortened V by 8 bases and J by 8 bases, and 18 bases separated the two germline ends. The CDR3 bases are TGTGCCAGCTTTGGGGTAGGGGGTCAAGGCTACACCTTC. Amino acid sequence: CASFGVGGQGYTF.

V is TRBV5-1 and J is TRBJ2-2; 8 bases are shared with TRBD2. J was trimmed by 6 bases and V by 0 bases; bases with no gene match: 7. Germline V CDR1 and CDR2: SGHRS, YFSETQ. The CDR3 spans 16 residues. The DNA for the CDR3 is TGCGCCAGCAGCTTGGCCGGGAGCGGGGGTTCCGGGGAGCTGTTTTTT. Protein sequence: CASSLAGSGGSGELFF.

The chain links TRBV2 to TRBJ2-5; D gene unclear. Germline CDR1 reads SNHLY; CDR2 reads FYNNEI. Trimming removed 4 bases from V and 4 bases from J, with 7 bases in between. This CDR3 is 12 amino acids long. Here the CDR3 reads CASSVYGETQYF. The CDR3 DNA is TGTGCCAGCAGTGTGTATGGAGAGACCCAGTACTTC.

The J gene is TRBJ1-3, the V gene TRBV9; a weak D match, TRBD1 (5 bases). This CDR3 region has 17 residues. Trimming stripped 0 bases from V and 0 bases from J, with 13 bases between. Germline V CDR1 and CDR2: SGDLS, YYNGEE. CDR3 nucleotide sequence: TGTGCCAGCAGCGTAGAAGGAGCGGGGCTCTCTGGAAACACCATATATTTT. This sequence encodes CASSVEGAGLSGNTIYF.

The rearrangement links TRBV10-2 to TRBJ2-7, with unresolved D. Germline loops: CDR1 WSHSY, CDR2 SAAADI. Trimming took 2 bases from V and 0 from J, leaving 11 bases between them. The CDR3 spans 15 residues. CDR3 region: CASSEAGSVSYEQYV. For the CDR3, the DNA is TGCGCCAGCAGTGAGGCAGGATCCGTCTCCTACGAGCAGTACGTC.

The V gene is TRBV6-5, the J gene TRBJ1-4, with 9 bases lining up with TRBD1. Germline trimming cut 6 bases from V and 7 bases from J; bases unmatched to any gene: 9. Germline-derived CDR1 and CDR2 are MNHEY and SVGAGI. CDR3 length: 15 residues. The CDR3 here is CASRPRDRVVEKLFF. In DNA form, the CDR3 reads TGTGCCAGCAGACCCCGGGACAGGGTTGTTGAAAAACTGTTTTTT.